One sample yielded the 9 T cell receptor beta chains listed below, sequenced in a study of monozygotic twins with inflammatory bowel disease. TCRdb re-called the 5' RACE reads and gives one entry per CDR3 protein, without DNA. The sample has some 400,000 distinct CDR3 sequences. Material: blood. These TCRs come from a human donor with ulcerative colitis or Crohn's disease, or a healthy co-twin of an affected twin (not recorded which).

This chain connects TRBV7-7 to TRBJ2-1; without DNA, the TCRdb call of TRBD1 cannot be checked. From germline, CDR1 is SSHAT and CDR2 FNYEAQ (reference sequence). The CDR3 sequence is 16 residues long. CDR3 amino acids: CASSPTGEGTYNEQFF.

The chain has TRBV10-3 and TRBJ1-1. CDR1 is ENHRY and CDR2 is SYGVKD in the germline V gene. The CDR3 extends over 16 amino acids. CDR3 amino acids: CAISEGQAPGLTEAFF.

The chain links TRBV6-5 to TRBJ2-1. CDR1 is MNHEY, CDR2 SVGAGI, per germline. The CDR3 consists of 17 residues. CDR3 sequence reads: CASSYSSRLHSYNEQFF.

The rearrangement joins TRBV15 to TRBJ2-1; the D gene TCRdb calls, TRBD2, cannot be checked with no DNA. The CDR3 is 17 amino acids. Germline loops: CDR1 LNHNV, CDR2 YYDKDF (reference sequence). The chain's CDR3 is CATSKTGGLEGYNEQFF.

The CDR3 sequence is CASSLAGGAQPQHF. V usage is TRBV27 and J usage is TRBJ1-5; TCRdb outputs TRBD1, but without DNA this stays unchecked. This CDR3 contains 14 residues. The germline CDR1 and CDR2 sequences are MNHEY and SMNVEV (reference sequence).

The chain joins TRBV20-1 to TRBJ2-3; as DNA is missing, the TRBD2 call by TCRdb cannot be tested. Per germline, CDR1 DFQATT and CDR2 SNEGSKA (reference sequence). The CDR3 contains 15 residues. This CDR3 reads CSAREETSGADTQYF.

The chain couples TRBV5-1 to TRBJ1-6; the D call from TCRdb, TRBD1, cannot be confirmed without DNA. CDR3 size: 15 residues. Per germline, CDR1 SGHRS and CDR2 YFSETQ. CDR3: CASSLGQGSYSPLHF. Based on the CDR3 plus reference TRBV5-1 and TRBJ1-6, the full variable domain is KAGVTQTPRYLIKTRGQQVTLSCSPISGHRSVSWYQQTPGQGLQFLFEYFSETQRNKGNFPGRFSGRQFSNSRSEMNVSTLELGDSALYLCASSLGQGSYSPLHFGNGTRLTVT.

The V call is TRBV10-3, the J call TRBJ1-1. The CDR3 is 18 residues long. CDR1 is ENHRY and CDR2 is SYGVKD in the germline V gene. CDR3 in amino acids: CAISESRGRGRANTEAFF.

The V gene is TRBV11-1, the J gene TRBJ1-4. Germline V gene sequence: CDR1 SGHAT, CDR2 FQDESV (reference sequence). This CDR3 is 18 amino acids long. The CDR3 here is CASSLVVDWGRTNEKLFF.